This TCR beta chain stems from a study of T cells after yellow fever vaccination. Overall study context: Fractions containing few cells were prepared with SMART-Seq v4 Ultra Low Input.

General study points: High-abundance clonotypes from the bulk population could contaminate FACS-sorted repertoires. Among all clonotypes, a small share was observed in both CD4 and CD8 compartments.

In making TCR cDNA, 5'RACE template switching added a universal primer site and UMIs to it. TCRdb analysed the 5' RACE reads with MiXCR anew, one entry per CDR3 protein. The repertoire holds 610,000 or so distinct CDR3 sequences, with around an eighth as singletons. Germline loops: CDR1 SGHTA, CDR2 FQGTGA. This CDR3 has 15 amino acids. The V gene end was trimmed by 5 bases and the J gene end by 4 bases; junction bases not matched to a gene: 4. This clonotype has just a few counts. No antigen is known for it. This receptor was taken from a man aged 30 to 39 who received the YFV17D yellow fever vaccine. Sample: PBMCs, taken on the day of the yellow fever booster vaccination. This rearrangement joins TRBV7-3 to TRBJ2-3, with 12 bases lining up with TRBD2. The CDR3 DNA sequence: TGTGCCAGCAGCATGACTAGCGGGAGTCCAGATACGCAGTATTTT. Translating gives CASSMTSGSPDTQYF.